These T cell receptor beta chains were read from a single sample in a study of shared clonotypes between healthy human individuals. Using immunoSEQ multiplex PCR, the repertoire was profiled, and TCRdb retains in-frame clones only, with some absent. The data show about 960,000 clones, with roughly 72% seen just once and about 1.5% held by the top ten. The sample taken for sequencing was memory CD4+ T cells sorted from blood. These receptors were obtained from a man between 18 and 35 years old in good health. The CDR3 runs from the conserved cysteine through the conserved F or W. The order of the fields is V gene, J gene, clone size, D gene, CDR3 DNA, CDR3 protein. A D gene is named only where the DNA matches it firmly. The size field is filled for only some rows; it gives once, few, many or a size class.

TRBV6-7	TRBJ2-2	.	TRBD2	TGTGCCAGCAGCCGACGTGGCGGGGGTGAGAACACCGGGGAGCTGTTTTTT	CASSRRGGGENTGELFF
TRBV19	TRBJ2-2	few	.	TGTGCCAGTGGTCTCAGGCACACCGGGGAGCTGTTTTTT	CASGLRHTGELFF
TRBV6-1	TRBJ2-5	.	.	TGTGCCAGCAGTGAATGGCAGGGCCGTACGGGGACCCAGTACTTC	CASSEWQGRTGTQYF
TRBV5-1	TRBJ1-1	.	TRBD1	TGCGCCAGCAGCCCGGACGGGACAGGGTCTGAAGCTTTCTTT	CASSPDGTGSEAFF
TRBV5-4	TRBJ1-2	.	TRBD1	TGTGCCAGCAGCTTGGGGTCGACAGGGGCGGGCTATGGCTACACCTTC	CASSLGSTGAGYGYTF
TRBV11-2	TRBJ2-2	.	.	TGTGCCAGCAGCTTATCCGGGAGTTTGACCGGGGAGCTGTTTTTT	CASSLSGSLTGELFF
TRBV5-1	TRBJ2-5	few	.	TGCGCCAGCAGCACCGACGGCGGTTGGGAAGAGACCCAGTACTTC	CASSTDGGWEETQYF
TRBV10-3	TRBJ2-2	.	.	TGTGCCACAACAGAGTCTTTGAACACCGGGGAGCTGTTTTTT	CATTESLNTGELFF
TRBV18	TRBJ1-2	.	.	TGTGCCAGCTCACCCGGGAGAGGTAACTATGGCTACACCTTC	CASSPGRGNYGYTF
TRBV6-5	TRBJ1-1	.	.	TGTGCCAGCAGTTACTCAGGGTCGGGGAGCACTGAAGCTTTCTTT	CASSYSGSGSTEAFF
TRBV5-1	TRBJ2-5	.	TRBD2	TGCGCCAGCAGCTTTGGTGGGACTAGCGGAGGAGGGGAGACCCAGTACTTC	CASSFGGTSGGGETQYF
TRBV28	TRBJ2-7	.	TRBD2	TGTGCCAGCAGACGTAGCGGGGGGGAATCCTACGAGCAGTACTTC	CASRRSGGESYEQYF
TRBV27	TRBJ2-2	.	.	TGTGCCAGCAGTTTATCCTATGGGCCCGGGGAGCTGTTTTTT	CASSLSYGPGELFF
TRBV6-1	TRBJ2-5	few	TRBD1	TGTGCCAGCAGTTTCCGGGACAGCATTAAAGAGACCCAGTACTTC	CASSFRDSIKETQYF
TRBV27	TRBJ2-6	once	.	TGTGCCAGCAGTTTATCCGGGTCTGGGGCCAACGTCCTGACTTTC	CASSLSGSGANVLTF
TRBV7-9	TRBJ2-3	.	TRBD1	TGTGCCAGCAGCCGTGGACAGGGAAACACAGATACGCAGTATTTT	CASSRGQGNTDTQYF
TRBV2	TRBJ2-3	.	TRBD2	TGTGCCACCCTAAAGCGGGAAAGCACAGATACGCAGTATTTT	CATLKRESTDTQYF
TRBV11-2	TRBJ2-1	.	.	TGTGCCAGCAGCGAAGGCGGGCAAATTTTCCCGTTCTTC	CASSEGGQIFPFF
TRBV4-2	TRBJ2-3	.	.	TGTGCCAGCAGCCAAGAAGTCTCGTCCCCGGATACGCAGTATTTT	CASSQEVSSPDTQYF
TRBV27	TRBJ2-3	.	TRBD1	TGTGCCAGCAGCCAAGACAGGGGTCAAGGAACAGATACGCAGTATTTT	CASSQDRGQGTDTQYF
TRBV10-2	TRBJ2-2	.	.	TGCGCCAGCAGTGAGTCCGGGGAGCTGTTTTTT	CASSESGELFF
TRBV19	TRBJ2-7	.	.	TGTGCCAGTAGAAAAGGCCGCGGGACGAGCGAGCAGTACTTC	CASRKGRGTSEQYF
TRBV5-1	TRBJ1-2	.	.	TGCGCCAGCAGCTTGTCAGGGAATGGCTACACCTTC	CASSLSGNGYTF
TRBV2	TRBJ1-2	.	.	TGTGCCAGCAGTGAAGATGGGGGGACTTCTAACTATGGCTACACCTTC	CASSEDGGTSNYGYTF
TRBV18	TRBJ2-3	few	.	TGTGCCAGCTCACCACCTACGACTAGAGATACGCAGTATTTT	CASSPPTTRDTQYF
TRBV5-1	TRBJ2-3	.	TRBD2	TGCGCCAGCAGCTTGAGGGAGCGCGGTGAGCGGGGGCGGGATACGCAGTATTTT	CASSLRERGERGRDTQYF
TRBV2	TRBJ1-1	.	.	TGTGCCAGCAGAATAGATATGAACACTGAAGCTTTCTTT	CASRIDMNTEAFF